Listed here are 31 T cell receptor beta chains from one sample, sequenced in a study of cytomegalovirus exposure and HLA in healthy donors. PCR was performed using 60 Vbeta and 13 Jbeta primers. The protocol was immunoSEQ multiplex PCR, while the TCRdb copy is restricted to in-frame clones and leaves out a portion. The sample's table shows fewer than 100,000 clones. The sequenced sample consisted of PBMCs. These receptors originate from a woman in her fifties or sixties in good health and CMV-seronegative.

CDR3 loop: CASSRAGGDYNEQFF. The CDR3 coding sequence is TGTGCCAGTAGTAGGGCGGGAGGCGACTACAATGAGCAGTTCTTC. The chain combines TRBV19 with TRBJ2-1; 8 bases fit TRBD2. This CDR3 spans 15 amino acids. In germline, CDR1 is LNHDA, CDR2 SQIVND (reference sequence). Losses at the gene ends were 4 bases for V and 3 bases for J; bases not matched to a gene: 5.

The chain uses TRBV9 and TRBJ2-7; 8 nucleotides align to TRBD2. Per the germline V gene, CDR1 is SGDLS and CDR2 is YYNGEE. The CDR3 extends over 15 amino acids. The V segment lost 3 bases and the J segment 5 bases; nucleotides outside the gene matches: 10. In nucleotides, the CDR3 is TGTGCCAGCAGCGGATTGGGACTAGGTTTCGACGAGCAGTACTTC. It is translated as CASSGLGLGFDEQYF.

The chain employs TRBV2 and TRBJ2-7, with TRBD1 matching 7 bases. The V gene's germline CDR1 is SNHLY and CDR2 FYNNEI. The CDR3 runs 15 residues. Trimming removed 8 bases from V and 2 bases from J; junction bases left unmatched: 12. CDR3 protein: CASWDPGQVPYEQYF. DNA for the CDR3: TGTGCCAGCTGGGACCCAGGACAGGTCCCCTACGAGCAGTACTTC.

The J gene is TRBJ2-3, the V gene TRBV5-1, with 7 bases fitting TRBD2. Germline CDR1 is SGHRS and CDR2 is YFSETQ. Unmatched junction bases numbered 10, after V lost 4 bases and J lost 2 bases. This CDR3 contains 16 residues. The CDR3 DNA reads as TGCGCCAGCAGCCCCGGGACTAACCCCACCACAGATACGCAGTATTTT. This codes for CASSPGTNPTTDTQYF.

The rearrangement joins TRBV19 to TRBJ2-2; TRBD1 might be the D (5 bases). Germline V lookup: CDR1 LNHDA, CDR2 SQIVND (reference sequence). The CDR3 consists of 14 residues. V lost 7 bases to trimming and J lost 1 base, with 10 bases between them. The CDR3 spells CASTFTGNTGELFF. CDR3 DNA: TGTGCCAGTACCTTTACAGGGAACACCGGGGAGCTGTTTTTT. Combining the CDR3 with reference TRBV19 and TRBJ2-2 gives the whole variable domain DGGITQSPKYLFRKEGQNVTLSCEQNLNHDAMYWYRQDPGQGLRLIYYSQIVNDFQKGDIAEGYSVSREKKESFPLTVTSAQKNPTAFYLCASTFTGNTGELFFGEGSRLTVL.

V usage is TRBV29-1 and J usage is TRBJ2-1, with unresolved D. The CDR3 length is 15 residues. V was cut by 8 bases and J by 0 bases, with 17 bases left in between. Germline loops: CDR1 SQVTM, CDR2 ANQGSEA. The CDR3 region is CSLTTGWSSYNEQFF. CDR3 sequence (DNA): TGCAGCCTCACTACCGGCTGGAGCTCCTACAATGAGCAGTTCTTC.

The V gene is TRBV7-9, the J gene TRBJ2-5; D is possibly TRBD2 (6 bases). Between the trimmed V and J ends, which lost 4 bases and 0 bases, there was a span of 9 bases. In germline, CDR1 is SEHNR, CDR2 FQNEAQ (reference sequence). The CDR3 contains 14 residues. The CDR3 sequence: CASSSLANQETQYF. The CDR3 nucleotides read TGTGCCAGCAGCTCGCTAGCGAACCAAGAGACCCAGTACTTC.

The J gene is TRBJ2-2, the V gene TRBV5-5, with a tentative D call TRBD1 (5 bases). The CDR3 is made up of 14 amino acids. Trimming removed 0 bases from V and 5 bases from J, with 8 bases in between. The germline gives CDR1 SGHKS, CDR2 YYEKEE (reference sequence). The CDR3 DNA sequence: TGTGCCAGCAGCTTGGACAGGTGGACCGGGGAGCTGTTTTTT. Translated: CASSLDRWTGELFF. Supplemented by reference TRBV5-5 and TRBJ2-2, the full variable domain reads DAGVTQSPTHLIKTRGQQVTLRCSPISGHKSVSWYQQVLGQGPQFIFQYYEKEERGRGNFPDRFSARQFPNYSSELNVNALLLGDSALYLCASSLDRWTGELFFGEGSRLTVL.

J is TRBJ1-2 and V is TRBV5-4; no clear D gene. Germline V lookup: CDR1 SGHNT, CDR2 YYREEE (reference sequence). The V and J ends lost 3 bases and 4 bases respectively, with 7 bases between them. The CDR3 has 12 amino acids. CDR3 sequence reads: CASSYELYGYTF. The CDR3 DNA follows: TGTGCCAGCAGCTATGAACTCTATGGCTACACCTTC. Drawing the rest from reference TRBV5-4 and TRBJ1-2, the complete variable domain is ETGVTQSPTHLIKTRGQQVTLRCSSQSGHNTVSWYQQALGQGPQFIFQYYREEENGRGNFPPRFSGLQFPNYSSELNVNALELDDSALYLCASSYELYGYTFGSGTRLTVV.

J is TRBJ1-1 and V is TRBV27; TRBD1 aligns across 8 bases. Germline-derived CDR1 and CDR2 are MNHEY and SMNVEV (reference sequence). V lost 9 bases to trimming and J lost 11 bases; unmatched junction nucleotides: 26. This CDR3 has 17 amino acids. This CDR3 reads CARSAKDREPPVWAAFF. The CDR3 DNA reads TGTGCCAGAAGTGCTAAGGACAGGGAGCCCCCGGTTTGGGCGGCTTTCTTT.

The chain has TRBV27 and TRBJ1-1; 8 positions match TRBD1. V dropped 2 bases and J dropped 11; count of bases not matched to a gene: 10. The length of the CDR3 is 14 residues. CDR1 is MNHEY and CDR2 is SMNVEV in the germline V gene (reference sequence). The CDR3, as DNA: TGTGCCAGCAGTTTACGACAGGGGCCACACCTCGCTTTCTTT. Its translation is CASSLRQGPHLAFF.

This sequence joins TRBV6-1 and TRBJ2-3; unclear D gene. Looked up from germline, CDR1 is MNHNS and CDR2 is SASEGT. CDR3 length equals 13 residues. The V and J ends lost 5 bases and 3 bases respectively, with 9 bases between them. The CDR3: CASSLVGTDTQYF. The CDR3 coding sequence is TGTGCCAGCAGTCTAGTCGGGACAGATACGCAGTATTTT.

DNA of the CDR3: TGTGCCTGGAACCGGGACTCCCCCTACGAGCAGTACTTC. Translated: CAWNRDSPYEQYF. The chain links TRBV30 to TRBJ2-7, with D perhaps TRBD2 (6 bases). The CDR3 totals 13 residues. Trimming pared 4 bases from V and 2 bases from J, leaving 12 bases between. Germline V gene lookup returns CDR1 GTSNPN and CDR2 SVGIG (reference sequence).

The V call is TRBV6-1, the J call TRBJ2-7; D possibly corresponds to TRBD2 (5 bases). The CDR3 covers 14 residues. Trimming took off 3 bases at V and 1 base at J, with 10 bases between the two ends. Germline CDR1 reads MNHNS; CDR2 reads SASEGT. The CDR3 nucleotides are TGTGCCAGCAGTGATCTGCGGAGGTCCTACGAGCAGTACTTC. It yields the protein CASSDLRRSYEQYF.

J is TRBJ2-1 and V is TRBV28; 9 positions match TRBD1. The CDR3 consists of 15 residues. CDR1 is MDHEN, CDR2 SYDVKM, per germline. The J segment lost 12 bases and the V segment lost 5 bases, leaving 14 bases of the junction unmatched. The CDR3 reads CASSPSGTGFEGQFF. CDR3 nucleotides: TGTGCCAGCAGTCCTTCCGGGACAGGGTTTGAGGGGCAGTTCTTC.

The rearrangement joins TRBV4-1 to TRBJ2-1; 14 bases are shared with TRBD2. The CDR3 covers 18 residues. V dropped 5 bases and J dropped 4; count of bases not matched to a gene: 10. Germline V gene data show CDR1 as MGHRA and CDR2 as YSYEKL. The DNA of the CDR3 is TGCGCCAGCAGCAGTTGGACTAGCGGGAGGACTCAATACAATGAGCAGTTCTTC. Translating gives CASSSWTSGRTQYNEQFF.

The chain couples TRBV2 to TRBJ2-7, with TRBD1 matching over 7 bases. J gave up 1 base and V 7 bases, and 7 bases lay outside the gene matches. The CDR3 sequence is 14 residues long. The germline V gene has CDR1 SNHLY and CDR2 FYNNEI. CDR3 loop: CASTPGTASYEQYF. Here the CDR3 DNA reads TGTGCCAGCACTCCCGGGACAGCTTCCTACGAGCAGTACTTC.

The chain combines TRBV7-9 with TRBJ2-5; TRBD2 aligns across 11 bases. The CDR3 covers 14 residues. Germline V lookup: CDR1 SEHNR, CDR2 FQNEAQ (reference sequence). Trimming took 3 bases from V and 5 from J; bases not matched to a gene: 2. The CDR3 sequence: CASSFSSGGETQYF. The CDR3 nucleotides are TGTGCCAGCAGCTTCTCTAGCGGGGGGGAGACCCAGTACTTC.

This chain links TRBV28 with TRBJ1-2; unclear D gene. The CDR3 is made up of 14 amino acids. V was clipped by 1 base and J by 8 bases, with 14 bases between them. CDR1 is MDHEN, CDR2 SYDVKM, per germline. CDR3 sequence reads: CASSLYPEARGYTF. Here the CDR3 DNA reads TGTGCCAGCAGTTTATATCCCGAGGCGAGGGGCTACACCTTC.

The genes are TRBV4-2 and TRBJ2-3; weak D call: TRBD2 (6 bases). V was cut by 4 bases and J by 2 bases, with 16 bases left in between. The CDR3 sequence is 16 residues long. Germline V gene sequence: CDR1 LGHNA, CDR2 YNFKEQ. This chain's CDR3 is CASSPSAAGNTDTQYF. The CDR3 bases are TGTGCCAGCAGCCCATCAGCAGCGGGTAACACAGATACGCAGTATTTT.

The V gene is TRBV29-1, the J gene TRBJ1-4; no firm D call. With 6 bases removed from V and 4 bases from J, the gap between germline ends came to 9 bases. The CDR3 extends over 12 amino acids. In germline, CDR1 is SQVTM, CDR2 ANQGSEA. The CDR3: CSVGEFNEKLFF. CDR3 coding DNA: TGCAGCGTCGGGGAGTTTAATGAAAAACTGTTTTTT. The full variable domain, completed using reference TRBV29-1 and TRBJ1-4, is SAVISQKPSRDICQRGTSLTIQCQVDSQVTMMFWYRQQPGQSLTLIATANQGSEATYESGFVIDKFPISRPNLTFSTLTVSNMSPEDSSIYLCSVGEFNEKLFFGSGTQLSVL.

The chain is built from TRBV28 and TRBJ1-1; D gene unclear. V was trimmed by 6 bases and J by 11 bases, leaving 13 bases between them. Germline V gene lookup returns CDR1 MDHEN and CDR2 SYDVKM. The CDR3 has 11 amino acids. The CDR3 DNA follows: TGTGCCAGCAGCAGGACTGCTTGGGCTTTCTTT. Protein: CASSRTAWAFF.

This chain uses TRBV2 with TRBJ2-5; D possibly corresponds to TRBD1 (5 bases). Near its end, the DNA agrees better with TRBJ2-7, so the J call may be wrong. From germline, CDR1 is SNHLY and CDR2 FYNNEI. CDR3 length equals 15 residues. The CDR3 region is CASSERQGKRYEQYF. The CDR3 DNA follows: TGTGCCAGCAGTGAAAGGCAGGGAAAAAGGTACGAGCAGTACTTC.

The chain employs TRBV7-2 and TRBJ1-5; no definite D call. Per germline, CDR1 SGHTA and CDR2 FQGNSA. The ends were cut back, 8 bases at V and 7 bases at J, with 15 bases in the middle. This CDR3 has 13 residues. Here the CDR3 reads CASSPEGTQPQHF. Here the CDR3 DNA reads TGTGCCAGCTCCCCAGAGGGTACCCAGCCCCAGCATTTT. Full variable domain (missing parts from reference TRBV7-2 and TRBJ1-5): GAGVSQSPSNKVTEKGKDVELRCDPISGHTALYWYRQSLGQGLEFLIYFQGNSAPDKSGLPSDRFSAERTGGSVSTLTIQRTQQEDSAVYLCASSPEGTQPQHFGDGTRLSIL.

The chain links TRBV19 to TRBJ1-2, with D tentatively TRBD1 (5 bases). V dropped 6 bases and J dropped 8 bases, with 10 bases sitting between them. The germline V gene encodes CDR1 LNHDA and CDR2 SQIVND (reference sequence). The length of the CDR3 is 11 residues. CDR3 in DNA: TGTGCCAGTAGGCAGGGAGGCGGCTACACCTTC. Amino acids: CASRQGGGYTF.

The V call is TRBV4-2, the J call TRBJ2-1; 8 nucleotides match TRBD2. Germline V gene lookup returns CDR1 LGHNA and CDR2 YNFKEQ. V shed 0 bases and J 4 bases; nucleotides not matched to a gene: 2. CDR3 length: 15 amino acids. In nucleotides, the CDR3 is TGTGCCAGCAGCCAAGAACTAGCGGATTACAATGAGCAGTTCTTC. Protein: CASSQELADYNEQFF.

Points on this clone: The junction and the germline gene differ at one end; a read error may be behind it. CDR3 amino acids: CASSLQGGYNEQFF. The CDR3 DNA is TGTGCTAGCAGCTTGCAGGGGGGCTACAATGAGCAGTTCTTC. The chain couples TRBV7-7 to TRBJ2-1, with D possibly matching TRBD1 (7 bases). Per germline, CDR1 SSHAT and CDR2 FNYEAQ (reference sequence). The CDR3 consists of 14 residues.

This CDR3 reads CASWQGTYNEQFF. The CDR3 region has the DNA TGCGCCAGCTGGCAGGGCACCTACAATGAGCAGTTCTTC. The rearrangement joins TRBV10-1 to TRBJ2-1, with a weak D call TRBD1 (5 bases). CDR3 length: 13 residues. V was trimmed by 8 bases and J by 2 bases, leaving 10 bases between them. Germline V gives CDR1 WNHNN, CDR2 SYGVQD (reference sequence).

The genes are TRBV13 and TRBJ2-7; D is ambiguous. Trimming left V 6 bases short and J 0 bases short, with 9 bases between. The CDR3 runs 13 residues. Per the germline V gene, CDR1 is PRHDT and CDR2 is FYEKMQ (reference sequence). The CDR3 is CASSRTVSYEQYF. The CDR3 DNA is TGTGCCAGCAGTCGAACAGTCTCCTACGAGCAGTACTTC.

This chain connects TRBV6-6 to TRBJ1-3, with D tentatively TRBD1 (5 bases). The CDR3 is 16 residues long. Germline CDR1 reads MNHNY; CDR2 reads SVGAGI (reference sequence). The ends were cut back, 0 bases at V and 0 bases at J, with 9 bases in the middle. CDR3 in amino acids: CASSYSTGSSGNTIYF. In DNA form, the CDR3 reads TGTGCCAGCAGTTACTCAACAGGCTCCTCTGGAAACACCATATATTTT.

This chain uses TRBV14 with TRBJ1-2; possible D gene TRBD1, 5 bases. Germline values: CDR1 SGHDN, CDR2 FVKESK. V was shortened by 0 bases and J by 5 bases, with 10 bases between the two germline ends. The CDR3 length is 14 residues. CDR3 in DNA: TGTGCCAGCAGCCAAGATAGGTCAGGGTATGGCTACACCTTC. Translated, it gives CASSQDRSGYGYTF.